This entry lists 18 T cell receptor beta chains sequenced from one sample in a study of T cell clones after liver transplantation. This table comes from immunoSEQ multiplex PCR, and its TCRdb copy is limited to in-frame clones, with some not included. The sample has about 72,000 clones; around nine tenths are singletons. The specimen comprised CD4+ T cells from blood, sampled before liver transplant. These receptors all come from a human donor who received a liver transplant.

The CDR3 coding sequence is TGTGCTAGCGGACCAGGGACAGGGAGGACAGATACGCAGTATTTT. Translation gives CASGPGTGRTDTQYF. The V call is TRBV12-5, the J call TRBJ2-3; the match to TRBD1 covers 9 bases. The CDR3 has 15 amino acids. The germline V gene has CDR1 LGHNT and CDR2 FRNRAP. The V gene end was trimmed by 9 bases and the J gene end by 3 bases; junction bases not matched to a gene: 10. Variable domain in full (rest from reference TRBV12-5 and TRBJ2-3): DARVTQTPRHKVTEMGQEVTMRCQPILGHNTVFWYRQTMMQGLELLAYFRNRAPLDDSGMPKDRFSAEMPDATLATLKIQPSEPRDSAVYFCASGPGTGRTDTQYFGPGTRLTVL.

The rearrangement joins TRBV9 to TRBJ1-3; 11 positions agree with TRBD1. Germline CDR1 and CDR2: SGDLS and YYNGEE. This CDR3 contains 17 residues. Losses at the gene ends were 0 bases for V and 4 bases for J; bases not matched to a gene: 6. The CDR3: CASSVGGQGAQGNTIYF. CDR3 nucleotide sequence: TGTGCCAGCAGCGTAGGAGGACAGGGGGCGCAAGGAAACACCATATATTTT.

The J gene is TRBJ1-1, the V gene TRBV6-1; 7 nucleotides align to TRBD1. Trimming at V came to 8 bases and at J to 3 bases, leaving 9 bases not matched to a gene. This CDR3 region has 14 residues. Germline-derived CDR1 and CDR2 are MNHNS and SASEGT. CDR3 nucleotide sequence: TGTGCCAGCTTAGGTTACAGGGGCCACACTGAAGCTTTCTTT. This translates into CASLGYRGHTEAFF.

This chain links TRBV7-9 with TRBJ1-2; D uncertain. The length of the CDR3 is 14 residues. V lost 2 bases, J lost 8 bases, and 15 bases lay in between. CDR1 is SEHNR, CDR2 FQNEAQ, per germline (reference sequence). In DNA, the CDR3 is TGTGCCAGCAGCTTATGGGCGTCGTCGGGCGGCTACACCTTC. Its translation is CASSLWASSGGYTF.

This chain joins TRBV6-5 and TRBJ2-1; 8 positions match TRBD1. V lost 5 bases, J lost 2 bases, and 5 bases stayed unmatched. There are 15 residues in the CDR3. The germline V gene has CDR1 MNHEY and CDR2 SVGAGI. The CDR3 here is CASSTTGGPYNEQFF. In nucleotides, the CDR3 is TGTGCCAGCAGTACCACAGGGGGACCCTACAATGAGCAGTTCTTC.

This clone occurred once. As DNA, the CDR3 is TGCGCCAGCAGCCAAGATTTGATCGACAGATTCACGGACACCGGGGAGCTGTTTTTT. It yields the protein CASSQDLIDRFTDTGELFF. The V and J genes are TRBV4-1 and TRBJ2-2, with D possibly being TRBD1 (5 bases). Per the germline V gene, CDR1 is MGHRA and CDR2 is YSYEKL. This CDR3 has 19 residues. Deletions cut 0 bases from V and 3 bases from J, with 20 bases between.

The V gene is TRBV6-1, the J gene TRBJ1-4; D is undetermined. The germline V and J ends were trimmed by 6 bases and 5 bases, with 13 bases remaining between them. Germline V lookup: CDR1 MNHNS, CDR2 SASEGT. CDR3 length: 14 amino acids. CDR3 sequence (DNA): TGTGCCAGCAGCCCCCGGACGGGGAATGAAAAACTGTTTTTT. Protein sequence: CASSPRTGNEKLFF.

This clone came up once. The chain recombines TRBV11-2 with TRBJ2-2; maybe TRBD2 (6 bases). The CDR3 sequence is 14 residues long. Deletions cut 5 bases from V and 8 bases from J, with 15 bases between. CDR1 and CDR2 from the germline V gene are SGHAT and FQNNGV. The DNA for the CDR3 is TGTGCCAGCAGCCCGGGACTTCATTCAGGGGAGCTGTTTTTT. As protein: CASSPGLHSGELFF.

This chain connects TRBV25-1 to TRBJ2-1; tentative D call: TRBD1 (5 bases). The CDR3 is 15 amino acids. Germline V CDR1 and CDR2: MGHDK, SYGVNS. V gave up 1 base and J gave up 2 bases, with 9 bases separating them. This CDR3 is CASSEWQGTYNEQFF. The DNA of the CDR3 is TGTGCCAGCAGTGAATGGCAGGGAACCTACAATGAGCAGTTCTTC.

V usage is TRBV7-3 and J usage is TRBJ2-1; 11 bases align to TRBD2. Losses at the gene ends were 1 base for V and 5 bases for J; bases not matched to a gene: 7. Germline values: CDR1 SGHTA, CDR2 FQGTGA. CDR3 length: 17 amino acids. DNA of the CDR3: TGTGCCAGCAGCTTAATCGATAGCGGGAGGGGAAACAATGAGCAGTTCTTC. Translation gives CASSLIDSGRGNNEQFF.

The chain is built from TRBV5-1 and TRBJ2-5; 10 bases match TRBD1. Germline CDR1 SGHRS, CDR2 YFSETQ. J was trimmed by 5 bases and V by 4 bases; bases with no gene match: 11. The CDR3 spans 16 residues. The CDR3 spells CASSVLGQGPTETQYF. The DNA for the CDR3 is TGCGCCAGCAGCGTACTGGGACAGGGGCCGACGGAGACCCAGTACTTC.

The genes are TRBV29-1 and TRBJ2-3, with D perhaps given as TRBD1 or TRBD2 (6 bases each). Trimming stripped 5 bases from V and 6 bases from J, with 15 bases between. Germline CDR1 reads SQVTM; CDR2 reads ANQGSEA. This CDR3 has 13 residues. Here the CDR3 reads CSVPQGLRDTQYF. The CDR3 nucleotides are TGCAGCGTTCCACAGGGACTCAGGGATACGCAGTATTTT.

The CDR3 region has the DNA TGTGCCAGCTCATATGGAACTACACCTGGCTACACCTTC. It specifies CASSYGTTPGYTF. This sequence joins TRBV18 and TRBJ1-2; D uncertain. The CDR3 totals 13 residues. V was clipped by 5 bases and J by 7 bases, with 14 bases between them. Germline CDR1 KGHSH, CDR2 LQKENI.

The rearrangement uses TRBV7-9 and TRBJ2-1, with D uncertain. Trimming stripped 3 bases from V and 0 bases from J, with 12 bases between. From germline, CDR1 is SEHNR and CDR2 FQNEAQ (reference sequence). This CDR3 contains 16 residues. For the CDR3, the DNA is TGTGCCAGCAGCTTTTACTCCCTCAGCTCCTACAATGAGCAGTTCTTC. Encoded protein: CASSFYSLSSYNEQFF.

The V and J genes are TRBV28 and TRBJ2-7; TRBD2 aligns across 11 bases. J lost 0 bases, V lost 5 bases, and 9 bases had no gene match. Germline values: CDR1 MDHEN, CDR2 SYDVKM. This CDR3 comprises 17 residues. CDR3 loop: CASSPPSGRPDSYEQYF. Written as DNA, the CDR3 is TGTGCCAGCAGTCCTCCTAGCGGGAGGCCCGACTCCTACGAGCAGTACTTC.

This CDR3 reads CASSLTDRDTQYF. The CDR3 DNA is TGTGCCAGCAGTTTAACGGACAGAGATACGCAGTATTTT. The V call is TRBV11-3, the J call TRBJ2-3; the D gene is possibly TRBD1 (6 bases). This CDR3 spans 13 amino acids. Germline loops: CDR1 SGHNT, CDR2 YENEEA. Deletions cut 6 bases from V and 5 bases from J, with 12 bases between.

The chain recombines TRBV6-1 with TRBJ1-1; D gene unclear. The V gene's germline CDR1 is MNHNS and CDR2 SASEGT. The ends were cut back, 8 bases at V and 4 bases at J, with 14 bases in the middle. The CDR3 is made up of 13 amino acids. CDR3 sequence (DNA): TGTGCCAGCGGCGTTGTAGCGGCCACTGAAGCTTTCTTT. The encoded protein is CASGVVAATEAFF.

This chain links TRBV10-2 with TRBJ2-2, with D hard to call. Germline CDR1 reads WSHSY; CDR2 reads SAAADI. The V gene lost 7 bases and the J gene lost 0 bases, with 9 bases spanning the gap. The CDR3 covers 14 residues. The DNA for the CDR3 is TGCGCCAGCAAGGCGCGGACGAACACCGGGGAGCTGTTTTTT. Its protein product is CASKARTNTGELFF.